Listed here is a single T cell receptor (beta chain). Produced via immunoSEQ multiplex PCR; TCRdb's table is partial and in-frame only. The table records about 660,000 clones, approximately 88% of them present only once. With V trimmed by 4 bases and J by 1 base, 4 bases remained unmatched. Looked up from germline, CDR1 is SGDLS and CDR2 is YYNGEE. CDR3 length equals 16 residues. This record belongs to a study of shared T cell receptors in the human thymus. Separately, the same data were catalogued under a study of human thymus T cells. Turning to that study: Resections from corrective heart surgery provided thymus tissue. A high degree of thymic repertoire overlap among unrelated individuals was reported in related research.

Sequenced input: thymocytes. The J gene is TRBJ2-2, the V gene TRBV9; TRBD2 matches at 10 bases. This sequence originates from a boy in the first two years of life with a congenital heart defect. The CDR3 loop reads CASSLGTSVNTGELFF. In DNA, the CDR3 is TGTGCCAGCAGCCTTGGGACTAGCGTGAACACCGGGGAGCTGTTTTTT.